The source of this T cell receptor (beta chain) is a study of breast tumors, draining lymph nodes, adjacent tissues. Findings of the study overall: Compared with lymph nodes, tumors were less diverse; compared with nontumor tissue, more. Compared with basal-like, luminal-like tumors shared significantly more repertoire with nontumor tissue. That most tumor T cells come from lymph nodes remained unproven.

About this clonotype: Its matching antigen is unknown.

TCRdb re-derived calls from the multiplex PCR reads in MiXCR, one entry per CDR3 protein. The sample consists of roughly 100,000 distinct CDR3 sequences, 30% of them appearing once. The lymph nodes were axillary draining lymph nodes from breast cancer patients. Sequencing used axillary lymph node tissue. This receptor was identified in a female donor with breast cancer. Some clones in this sample may be carry-over from other donors' samples.

As DNA, the CDR3 is TGTGCCAGCAGCTCCTCGCGGGAGGGCCGGGCCGGGGAGCCCCAGCATTTT. Translation: CASSSSREGRAGEPQHF. V is TRBV7-9 and J is TRBJ1-5; D ambiguous. The germline V gene encodes CDR1 SEHNR and CDR2 FQNEAQ (reference sequence). The V gene lost 4 bases and the J gene lost 8 bases, with 24 bases spanning the gap. This CDR3 is built from 17 residues.